What follows is one T cell receptor (beta chain) and its context. This entry belongs to a study of cytomegalovirus exposure and HLA in healthy donors. Primers: 60 Vbeta forward and 13 Jbeta reverse. In the source study's methods: In a later analysis, some 11 million of tens of millions of unique beta chains occurred in at least two donors. Clones were sequenced by immunoSEQ multiplex PCR, and TCRdb holds only the in-frame ones, with some missing. That table gives V, J and clone size, and the DNA gave D and trimming. The data show 130,000 or so clones, with around 72% seen just once and around 1.5% held by the top ten. This CDR3 has 14 amino acids. Germline V CDR1 and CDR2: SGHRS, YFSETQ. The V end was cut by 0 bases, the J end by 2 bases, with 7 bases between.

The chain uses TRBV5-1 and TRBJ2-3; D gene ambiguous. The sequence was collected from a woman between 18 and 30 years old in good health and CMV-seronegative. Sequencing input: PBMCs. The CDR3 sequence: CASSLAAATDTQYF. CDR3 nucleotides: TGCGCCAGCAGCTTGGCCGCGGCCACAGATACGCAGTATTTT.